This TCR beta chain was recovered during a study of T cell responses to AZD1222 COVID-19 vaccine. This clone was recorded only once. Its antigen is currently unknown. Findings and limits, study-wide: After two AZD1222 doses, spike-specific TCR breadth and depth rose versus day 0. Vaccine-associated CD4 TCRs spanned spike, dominant at 160-218 and 743-854. Repertoires were sampled only after the peak T cell response. Nearly half of unique spike-specific TCRs reportedly avoided B.1.351 and B.1.1.7 mutated regions.

The data were produced by immunoSEQ multiplex PCR, yet TCRdb's version contains in-frame clones alone and is incomplete. This sample carries about 86,000 clones, more than 75% of them seen once, and the ten largest clones take about 21%. This sequence originates from an adult in good health. The sequenced sample was peripheral blood, obtained on day 0 of AZD1222 vaccination.

The chain's CDR3 is CASSMGHGTEAFF. The CDR3 DNA follows: TGTGCCAGCAGTATGGGCCACGGGACTGAAGCTTTCTTT. The genes are TRBV2 and TRBJ1-1; D is undetermined. Germline CDR1 reads SNHLY; CDR2 reads FYNNEI. Trimming cost V 5 bases and J 5 bases, with 12 bases left between them. This CDR3 region has 13 residues.